This TCR beta chain originates from a study of T cells in Graves' hyperthyroidism and ophthalmopathy. For ophthalmopathy patients, the Clinical Activity Score was at least 3 and the NOSPECS grade at least 4; duration was under 3 months. Diagnostic assessment was based on clinical symptoms, serum thyroxine and TRAb, thyroid ultrasound and orbital computed tomography. RNA transcripts gave rise to amplified TCR beta CDR3 regions. An initial round of RT-PCR targeting the TCR CDR3 relied on the HTBI primer set. TCRdb reanalysed the multiplex PCR reads using MiXCR and keeps one entry per CDR3 protein. The sample includes hundreds of thousands of distinct CDR3 sequences, more than 20% of them seen just once. After removal of 4 bases from V and 0 bases from J, the junction contained 2 bases not matched to a gene. CDR3 length equals 16 residues. Per the germline V gene, CDR1 is SGHRS and CDR2 is YFSETQ. This clonotype was counted a few times.

The chain links TRBV5-1 to TRBJ2-2, with 11 bases that match TRBD2. The origin of this receptor is a man in his thirties or forties with Graves' ophthalmopathy. Source material: blood. Here the CDR3 reads CASSRLAGPNTGELFF. DNA of the CDR3: TGCGCCAGCAGCCGACTAGCGGGACCGAACACCGGGGAGCTGTTTTTT.